This T cell receptor beta chain was obtained from a study of neurological immune-mediated disorders. One entry per CDR3 protein results from TCRdb running MiXCR on the 5' RACE reads. The sample includes more than 45,000 distinct CDR3 sequences, under 4.5% of them seen just once. V lost 5 bases, J lost 5 bases, and 11 bases stayed unmatched. Germline loops: CDR1 DFQATT, CDR2 SNEGSKA (reference sequence). The CDR3 contains 14 residues. Overall study findings and caveats: Private repertoires in all groups were suggested, as expanded clones shared no CDR3 amino acid sequences across subjects.

This clonotype has ten or more counts. The antigen is not known. The V gene is TRBV20-1, the J gene TRBJ1-2; TRBD1 matches 7 bases. The sequencing input was PBMCs. The TCR originated in a woman between 25 and 40 years old with multiple sclerosis. The CDR3 spells CSASTRDREYGYTF. The CDR3 nucleotides read TGCAGTGCTTCTACAAGGGACAGAGAATATGGCTACACCTTC.